These 18 T cell receptor beta chains share one sample of origin, sequenced in a study of CXCR3-negative and CXCR3-positive naive CD8 T cells. It was by 5' RACE with UMI labels that the TRB cDNA libraries were prepared. TCRdb re-called the 5' RACE reads and gives one entry per CDR3 protein, without DNA. In total, the table holds approximately 74,000 distinct CDR3 sequences. Sequencing was done on a sample of naive CXCR3- CD8+ T cells from blood. Regarding subset: CD45RO-CCR7+CD27+CD95- naive CD8+ T cells lacking CXCR3 (TNR3-). Every receptor here comes from a human donor in good health. Some clones in this sample may be carry-over from other donors' samples.

The rearrangement links TRBV12-3 or TRBV12-4 to TRBJ2-7; the D gene TCRdb calls, TRBD1, cannot be checked with no DNA. This CDR3 contains 15 residues. CDR3 residues: CASSPDGTGTYEQYF.

The CDR3 reads CSVEPLWEGTDTQYF. The J gene is TRBJ2-3, the V gene TRBV29-1; TCRdb outputs TRBD2, but without DNA this stays unchecked. CDR1 and CDR2 (germline): SQVTM, ANQGSEA. The CDR3 has 15 amino acids.

CDR3 region: CASSLGQGWTEAFF. The genes are TRBV7-2 and TRBJ1-1; the TRBD1 assignment by TCRdb is unverifiable without DNA. Germline CDR1 and CDR2: SGHTA and FQGNSA. This CDR3 spans 14 amino acids.

The chain employs TRBV29-1 and TRBJ2-1; without DNA, the TCRdb call of TRBD1 cannot be checked. The germline V gene encodes CDR1 SQVTM and CDR2 ANQGSEA. CDR3 length: 14 amino acids. CDR3: CSGFGGSSYNEQFF.

The gene calls are TRBV30 and TRBJ2-7; TCRdb indicates TRBD1, and absent DNA this call remains unverified. Germline V gives CDR1 GTSNPN, CDR2 SVGIG (reference sequence). The CDR3 extends over 13 amino acids. CDR3 sequence reads: CAWSGGQGAEQYF.

The rearrangement links TRBV29-1 to TRBJ2-5; no DNA is available, so the TRBD2 call from TCRdb remains unchecked. The CDR3 runs 12 residues. CDR1 and CDR2 (germline): SQVTM, ANQGSEA. The CDR3 is CSAQGLDETQYF.

The chain employs TRBV14 and TRBJ2-1; TCRdb names TRBD1, which stays unverified in the absence of DNA. This CDR3 contains 18 residues. Germline lookup yields CDR1 SGHDN and CDR2 FVKESK. CDR3 residues: CASSQPRQGLSSYNEQFF.

The J gene is TRBJ2-1, the V gene TRBV6-6; as DNA is missing, the TRBD2 call by TCRdb cannot be tested. In germline, CDR1 is MNHNY, CDR2 SVGAGI (reference sequence). The CDR3 totals 16 residues. CDR3 sequence: CASSYWSSGDYNEQFF.

V and J are TRBV4-1 and TRBJ2-7; with no DNA, the TCRdb D assignment of TRBD1 cannot be verified. The CDR3 covers 13 residues. CDR1 MGHRA and CDR2 YSYEKL come from the germline V gene. CDR3 sequence reads: CASRQTGAYEQYF.

V and J are TRBV7-9 and TRBJ1-4; the D gene TCRdb calls, TRBD1, cannot be checked with no DNA. This CDR3 has 13 amino acids. Germline V gene data show CDR1 as SEHNR and CDR2 as FQNEAQ (reference sequence). CDR3 region: CASSLGGNEKLFF.

V is TRBV4-2 and J is TRBJ2-3. Germline V lookup: CDR1 LGHNA, CDR2 YNFKEQ. There are 16 residues in the CDR3. The CDR3 sequence: CASSRAGDTPTDTQYF.

The J gene is TRBJ2-3, the V gene TRBV7-8; TCRdb reports TRBD2, a call that lacks DNA to check it against. Germline V CDR1 and CDR2: SGHVS, FQNEAQ. CDR3 length: 15 amino acids. The chain's CDR3 is CASTPEGGGTDTQYF.

The chain combines TRBV5-1 with TRBJ2-3; there is no DNA to check the TCRdb D call of TRBD1. The CDR3 sequence is 14 residues long. CDR1 and CDR2 from the germline V gene are SGHRS and YFSETQ. The CDR3 spells CASRTGDDTDTQYF.

The CDR3 protein is CASSIGRVEQFF. V and J are TRBV5-1 and TRBJ2-1. The CDR3 contains 12 residues. CDR1 and CDR2 (germline): SGHRS, YFSETQ.

CDR3 loop: CASSLAWDERSSTDTQYF. This chain connects TRBV7-2 to TRBJ2-3; TCRdb indicates TRBD1, and absent DNA this call remains unverified. CDR1 and CDR2 (germline): SGHTA, FQGNSA. The CDR3 has 18 amino acids.

The chain has TRBV21-1 and TRBJ2-5; TCRdb reports TRBD2, a call that lacks DNA to check it against. TRBV21-1 is termed a pseudogene. The CDR3 is 18 residues long. The CDR3 region is CASSTNSIGTTLQETQYF.

The CDR3 loop is CSVKTGGPSGTYNEQFF. The rearrangement joins TRBV29-1 to TRBJ2-1; no DNA is available, so the TRBD2 call from TCRdb remains unchecked. The CDR3 extends over 17 amino acids. The germline V gene encodes CDR1 SQVTM and CDR2 ANQGSEA.

The gene calls are TRBV5-5 and TRBJ2-7. CDR3 length: 13 residues. In germline, CDR1 is SGHKS, CDR2 YYEKEE (reference sequence). The CDR3 loop is CASSLDSPYEQYF.